This T cell receptor (beta chain) was observed in a study of T cells after yellow fever vaccination. Study-level information: SMART-Seq v4 Ultra Low Input prepared libraries from low-cell fractions.

This clonotype was detected a few times. Its antigen is still unknown. Study observations and caveats: A secondary response was less intense yet reached its peak sooner, at day 5 versus 15. Clonotypes appearing in both CD4 and CD8 compartments existed, and their share was small. In post-booster samples, most primary-vaccination clones reappeared (about 96% CD4, 70% to 90% CD8).

TCRdb reanalysed the 5' RACE reads using MiXCR and keeps one entry per CDR3 protein. This sample has 250,000 to 400,000 distinct CDR3 sequences, with 4.1% found just once. This CDR3 has 15 residues. Germline CDR1 is MRHNA and CDR2 is SNTAGT. After removal of 3 bases from V and 5 bases from J, the junction contained 8 bases not matched to a gene. The chain recombines TRBV6-4 with TRBJ2-5; 8 positions agree with TRBD2. The sample here was PBMCs, taken 5 days after the yellow fever booster vaccination. The TCR was taken from a man younger than 35 who received the YFV17D yellow fever vaccine. CDR3 sequence (DNA): TGTGCCAGCAGTGAACAAGCGGGGGCCGGGGAGACCCAGTACTTC. Its protein is CASSEQAGAGETQYF.